Given below is one TCR beta chain in context. The target antigen is unknown. Time point meaning: cycle 4 day 1 (C4D1), after 6 weeks of nivolumab. Each patient experienced a relapse that followed autologous stem cell transplantation, and brentuximab vedotin exposure varied. Assay: immunoSEQ multiplex PCR; the TCRdb copy retains only in-frame clones and omits some. The sample has tens of thousands of clones, around four fifths seen once. The CDR3 spans 12 residues. In germline, CDR1 is SQVTM, CDR2 ANQGSEA. V dropped 6 bases and J dropped 3; count of bases not matched to a gene: 4. These data come from a study of PD-1 blockade in classical Hodgkin lymphoma. General observations from the study: Newly diagnosed and completely responding patients shared comparable baseline diversity. By C4D1, CD4+ diversity increased significantly, especially in complete responders.

The sample here was peripheral blood mononuclear cells (PBMCs), taken before the fourth cycle of nivolumab. The TCR comes from a human donor with classical Hodgkin lymphoma. V is TRBV29-1 and J is TRBJ2-7; TRBD1 matches 8 bases. CDR3 coding DNA: TGCAGCGTGCAGGGGGCAAGCTACGAGCAGTACTTC. Translation gives CSVQGASYEQYF.